The clone carrying this T cell receptor beta chain was counted many times. The antigen remains undetermined. Trimming at V came to 4 bases and at J to 1 base, leaving 10 bases not matched to a gene. Germline V CDR1 and CDR2: SGHRS, YFSETQ. The CDR3 length is 16 residues. This specimen belongs to a study of CD8 T cells in ankylosing spondylitis. Whole-study findings and limits: Those disease-linked clones were CD8+; they were also relatively rare in peripheral blood.

TCRdb passed the 5' RACE reads through MiXCR, listing each CDR3 protein once. Seen here are roughly 100,000 distinct CDR3 sequences, roughly 8.3% observed once, and the top ten hold 9.5% to 10%. The chain recombines TRBV5-1 with TRBJ2-7, with 8 bases lining up with TRBD2. Specimen: blood, either unsorted or a sorted T cell fraction (not recorded which). This clonotype originated in a male donor with ankylosing spondylitis or in good health (not recorded which). The CDR3 region is CASSRRTGGESYEQYF. The CDR3 DNA reads TGCGCCAGCAGCCGTCGGACGGGGGGGGAATCCTACGAGCAGTACTTC.